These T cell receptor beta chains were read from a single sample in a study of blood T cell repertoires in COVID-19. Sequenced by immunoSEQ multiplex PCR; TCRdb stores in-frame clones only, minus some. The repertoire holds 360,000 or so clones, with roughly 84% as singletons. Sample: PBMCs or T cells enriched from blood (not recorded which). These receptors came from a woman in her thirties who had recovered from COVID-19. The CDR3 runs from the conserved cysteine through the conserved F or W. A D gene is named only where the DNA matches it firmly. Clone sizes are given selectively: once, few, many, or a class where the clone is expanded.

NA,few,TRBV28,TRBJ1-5,CASSKAGAMSGQPQHF,TGTGCCAGCAGCAAAGCCGGAGCGATGAGCGGTCAGCCCCAGCATTTT
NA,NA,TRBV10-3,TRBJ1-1,CAISEARGNTEAFF,TGTGCCATCAGTGAGGCGCGGGGAAACACTGAAGCTTTCTTT
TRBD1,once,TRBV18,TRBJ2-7,CASSRDRNSYEQYF,TGTGCCAGCTCACGGGACAGAAACTCCTACGAGCAGTACTTC
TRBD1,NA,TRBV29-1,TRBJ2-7,CSVEGGTGSFYEQYF,TGCAGCGTTGAAGGTGGGACAGGGTCATTCTACGAGCAGTACTTC
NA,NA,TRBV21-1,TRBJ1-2,CASTPEAYYGYTF,TGTGCCAGCACCCCAGAGGCTTACTATGGCTACACCTTC
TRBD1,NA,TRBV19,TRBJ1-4,CAAGTGVTNEKLFF,TGTGCCGCCGGGACAGGGGTAACTAATGAAAAACTGTTTTTT
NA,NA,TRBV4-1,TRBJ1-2,CASSLEAGAGYTF,TGCGCCAGCAGCCTCGAGGCCGGTGCTGGCTACACCTTC
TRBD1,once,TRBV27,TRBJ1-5,CASSPWGQITDQPQHF,TGTGCCAGCAGTCCGTGGGGACAGATTACCGATCAGCCCCAGCATTTT
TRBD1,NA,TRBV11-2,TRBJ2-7,CASRTNRGRGEQYF,TGTGCCAGCCGTACTAACAGGGGTAGGGGCGAGCAGTACTTC
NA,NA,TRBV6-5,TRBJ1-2,CASSPYRQGYGYTF,TGTGCCAGCAGTCCCTACCGTCAGGGCTATGGCTACACCTTC
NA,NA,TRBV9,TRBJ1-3,CASSPRTAGPGNTIYF,TGTGCCAGCAGCCCGCGGACGGCGGGCCCGGGAAACACCATATATTTT
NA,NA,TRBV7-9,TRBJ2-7,CASEQGRTSSYEQYF,TGTGCCAGCGAACAGGGACGGACGAGCTCCTACGAGCAGTACTTC
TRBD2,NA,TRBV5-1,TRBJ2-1,CASSPFMSGGVVPYNEQFF,TGCGCCAGCAGCCCATTTATGAGCGGGGGGGTCGTCCCCTACAATGAGCAGTTCTTC
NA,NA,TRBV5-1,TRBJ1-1,CASSLGHTNTEAFF,TGCGCCAGCAGCTTGGGACATACAAACACTGAAGCTTTCTTT
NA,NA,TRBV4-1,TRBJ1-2,CASSQETDRYGYTF,TGCGCCAGCAGCCAAGAAACAGACCGCTATGGCTACACCTTC
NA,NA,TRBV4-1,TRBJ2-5,CASSQPGTRETQYF,TGCGCCAGCAGCCAACCCGGGACACGCGAGACCCAGTACTTC
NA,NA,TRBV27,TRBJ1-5,CASSFRSNQPQHF,TGTGCCAGCAGTTTCCGTAGCAATCAGCCCCAGCATTTT
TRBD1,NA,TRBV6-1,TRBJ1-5,CASSERAGGYSNQPQHF,TGTGCCAGCAGTGAAAGGGCAGGGGGATATAGCAATCAGCCCCAGCATTTT
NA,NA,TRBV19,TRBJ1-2,CASSITAPNYGYTF,TGTGCCAGTAGTATTACAGCTCCTAACTATGGCTACACCTTC
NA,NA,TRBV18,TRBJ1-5,CASSPGLGNQPQHF,TGTGCCAGCTCACCTGGCCTAGGCAATCAGCCCCAGCATTTT
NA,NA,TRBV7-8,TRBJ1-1,CASSPVQVSEAFF,TGTGCCAGCAGCCCCGTCCAGGTCTCTGAAGCTTTCTTT
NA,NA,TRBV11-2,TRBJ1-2,CASSSTGPYGYTF,TGTGCCAGCAGCTCTACAGGGCCCTATGGCTACACCTTC
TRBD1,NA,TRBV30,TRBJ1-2,CAWERTGDYGYTF,TGTGCCTGGGAACGGACAGGGGACTATGGCTACACCTTC
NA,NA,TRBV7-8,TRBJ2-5,CASSLSPTTQETQYF,TGTGCCAGCAGCTTAAGCCCGACAACACAAGAGACCCAGTACTTC
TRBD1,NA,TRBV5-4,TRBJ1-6,CASSWGTEPNSPLHF,TGTGCCAGCAGCTGGGGGACAGAACCGAATTCACCCCTCCACTTT
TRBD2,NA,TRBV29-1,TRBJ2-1,CSVEGGSKEQFF,TGCAGCGTTGAGGGGGGGTCGAAAGAGCAGTTCTTC
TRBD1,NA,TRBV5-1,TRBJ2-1,CASSFRDRGNEQFF,TGCGCCAGCAGCTTCCGGGACAGGGGGAACGAGCAGTTCTTC
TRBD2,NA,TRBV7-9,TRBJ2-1,CASSPGGGPHNEQFF,TGTGCCAGCAGCCCTGGGGGAGGGCCCCACAATGAGCAGTTCTTC
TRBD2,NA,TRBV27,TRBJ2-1,CASSPGASGRQEQFF,TGTGCCAGCAGTCCCGGGGCTAGCGGGAGGCAGGAGCAGTTCTTC
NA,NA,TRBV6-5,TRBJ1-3,CASMAAGHSGNTIYF,TGTGCCAGCATGGCGGCCGGTCACTCTGGAAACACCATATATTTT
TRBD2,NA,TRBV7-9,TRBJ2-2,CASSSVGFSGGTGELFF,TGTGCCAGCAGCTCAGTTGGGTTTAGCGGGGGCACCGGGGAGCTGTTTTTT
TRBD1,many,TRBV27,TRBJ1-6,CASSTQGSSYNSPLHF,TGTGCCAGCAGCACACAGGGGAGCTCCTATAATTCACCCCTCCACTTT
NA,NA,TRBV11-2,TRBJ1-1,CASSLGGGSTEAFF,TGTGCCAGCAGCTTAGGGGGTGGGAGCACTGAAGCTTTCTTT
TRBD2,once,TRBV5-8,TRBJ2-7,CASSPQRGGPYEQYF,TGTGCCAGCAGCCCCCAGCGGGGGGGACCCTACGAGCAGTACTTC
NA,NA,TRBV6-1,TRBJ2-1,CASSDRTSHNEQFF,TGTGCCAGCAGTGACAGGACTTCTCACAATGAGCAGTTCTTC
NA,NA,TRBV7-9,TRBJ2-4,CASSEGAGLVKNIQYF,TGTGCCAGCAGCGAGGGAGCAGGATTGGTCAAAAACATTCAGTACTTC
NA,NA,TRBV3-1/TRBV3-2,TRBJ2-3,CASSLRTDTQYF,TGTGCCAGCAGCCTCAGAACAGATACGCAGTATTTT
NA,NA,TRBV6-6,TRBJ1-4,CASRVPGEREKLFF,TGTGCCAGCAGAGTACCCGGGGAGAGAGAAAAACTGTTTTTT
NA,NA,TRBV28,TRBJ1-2,CASSSRTDYLGYGYTF,TGTGCCAGCAGTTCTCGGACGGACTACCTCGGCTATGGCTACACCTTC
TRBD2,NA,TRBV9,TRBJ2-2,CASSAAGAGELFF,TGTGCCAGCAGCGCCGCGGGAGCCGGGGAGCTGTTTTTT
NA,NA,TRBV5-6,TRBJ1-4,CAPSRQATYPIKLFF,TGTGCCCCTTCAAGACAGGCAACCTACCCGATAAAACTGTTTTTT
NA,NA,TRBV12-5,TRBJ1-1,CASGLGRGWAFF,TGTGCTAGTGGTTTGGGAAGGGGCTGGGCTTTCTTT
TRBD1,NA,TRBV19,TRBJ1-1,CASSIDHRRQGLDTEAFF,TGTGCCAGTAGTATAGATCATCGGAGACAGGGTCTGGACACTGAAGCTTTCTTT
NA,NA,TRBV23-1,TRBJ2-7,CASSQAYEQYF,TGCGCCAGCAGTCAAGCGTACGAGCAGTACTTC
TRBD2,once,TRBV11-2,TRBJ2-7,CASSLERGASYEQYF,TGTGCCAGCAGCTTAGAGCGGGGGGCCTCCTACGAGCAGTACTTC
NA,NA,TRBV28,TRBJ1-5,CASSPGQGRQPQHF,TGTGCCAGCAGCCCAGGGCAGGGGCGTCAGCCCCAGCATTTT
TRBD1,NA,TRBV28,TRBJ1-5,CASSSIEGASWQPQHF,TGTGCCAGCAGTTCCATTGAGGGGGCAAGTTGGCAGCCCCAGCATTTT
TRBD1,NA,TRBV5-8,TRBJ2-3,CASRQGMTDTQYF,TGTGCCAGCAGACAGGGGATGACAGATACGCAGTATTTT
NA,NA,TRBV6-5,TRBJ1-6,CASSYSNRGGAPLHF,TGTGCCAGCAGTTACTCGAACCGGGGTGGAGCACCCCTCCACTTT
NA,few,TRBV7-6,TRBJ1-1,CASSSDSSTEAFF,TGTGCCAGCAGCTCCGATAGCAGCACTGAAGCTTTCTTT
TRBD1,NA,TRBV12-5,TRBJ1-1,CASGSTGGGTEAFF,TGTGCTAGTGGCTCGACAGGGGGTGGCACTGAAGCTTTCTTT
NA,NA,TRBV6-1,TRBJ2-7,CASSEVSGPSYEQYF,TGTGCCAGCAGTGAAGTAAGCGGGCCCTCCTACGAGCAGTACTTC
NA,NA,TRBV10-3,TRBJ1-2,CATLGGTAYGYTF,TGTGCCACTCTGGGGGGGACGGCCTATGGCTACACCTTC
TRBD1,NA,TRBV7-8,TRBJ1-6,CASSLLGTVDSPLHF,TGTGCCAGCAGCTTGCTTGGGACAGTCGATTCACCCCTCCACTTT
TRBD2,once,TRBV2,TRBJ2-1,CASLGTSGRGAYNEQFF,TGTGCCAGCCTAGGGACTAGCGGGCGGGGAGCCTACAATGAGCAGTTCTTC
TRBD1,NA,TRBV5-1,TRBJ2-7,CASSYGQGGYEQYF,TGCGCCAGCAGCTATGGACAGGGCGGCTACGAGCAGTACTTC
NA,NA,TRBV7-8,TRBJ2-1,CASSSTRGGRESWDRDEQFF,TGTGCCAGCAGCTCCACTAGGGGGGGGCGGGAGTCCTGGGATAGGGATGAGCAGTTCTTC
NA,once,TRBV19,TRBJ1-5,CASSIVAGVGNQPQHF,TGTGCCAGTAGTATAGTCGCAGGGGTGGGCAATCAGCCCCAGCATTTT
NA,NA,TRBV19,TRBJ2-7,CASRDPGTTQTGEQYF,TGTGCCAGTAGAGACCCTGGGACAACTCAAACGGGGGAGCAGTACTTC
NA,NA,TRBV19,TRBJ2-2,CATKRRGDTGELFF,TGTGCCACCAAACGCCGGGGAGACACCGGGGAGCTGTTTTTT